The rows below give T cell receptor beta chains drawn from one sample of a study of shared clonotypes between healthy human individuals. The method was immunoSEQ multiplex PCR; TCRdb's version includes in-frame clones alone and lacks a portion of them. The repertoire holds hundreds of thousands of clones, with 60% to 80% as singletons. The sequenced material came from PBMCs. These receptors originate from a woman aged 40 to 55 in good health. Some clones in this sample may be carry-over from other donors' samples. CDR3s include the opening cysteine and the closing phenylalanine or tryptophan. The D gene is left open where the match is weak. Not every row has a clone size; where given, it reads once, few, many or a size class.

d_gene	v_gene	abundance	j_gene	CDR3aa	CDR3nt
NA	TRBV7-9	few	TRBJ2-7	CASSLYEGYEQYF	TGTGCCAGCAGCTTATATGAGGGATACGAGCAGTACTTC
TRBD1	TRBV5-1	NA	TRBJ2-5	CASSLQGAGETQYF	TGCGCCAGCAGCTTACAGGGGGCAGGGGAGACCCAGTACTTC
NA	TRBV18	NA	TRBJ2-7	CASSSRDGQGEQYF	TGTGCCAGCTCATCCCGGGACGGCCAGGGAGAGCAGTACTTC
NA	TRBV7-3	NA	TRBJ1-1	CASSPNVSPNTEAFF	TGTGCCAGCAGCCCCAATGTCTCTCCGAACACTGAAGCTTTCTTT
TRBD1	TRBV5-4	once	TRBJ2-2	CASSSGQGAGTGELFF	TGTGCCAGCAGCTCGGGACAGGGGGCTGGTACCGGGGAGCTGTTTTTT
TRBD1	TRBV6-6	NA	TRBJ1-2	CAIPHSVPGQGTGYTF	TGTGCCATCCCTCACTCGGTACCGGGACAGGGTACCGGCTACACCTTC
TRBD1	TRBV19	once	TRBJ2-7	CASSIQGADEQYF	TGTGCCAGTAGTATTCAGGGGGCGGATGAGCAGTACTTC
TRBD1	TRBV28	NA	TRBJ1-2	CASSSNDGTGSGYTF	TGTGCCAGCAGCTCGAATGATGGGACAGGGAGTGGCTACACCTTC
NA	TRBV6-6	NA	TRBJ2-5	CASSYGQGPREETQYF	TGTGCCAGCAGTTACGGGCAGGGACCACGCGAGGAGACCCAGTACTTC
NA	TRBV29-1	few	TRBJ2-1	CSALTGALGNEQFF	TGCAGCGCTCTGACAGGAGCTTTGGGTAATGAGCAGTTCTTC
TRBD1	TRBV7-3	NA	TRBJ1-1	CASSLGTATEAFF	TGTGCCAGCAGCCTAGGGACAGCAACTGAAGCTTTCTTT
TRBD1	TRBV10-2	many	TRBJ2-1	CASTPPGGPNEQFF	TGCGCCAGCACTCCACCAGGGGGCCCCAATGAGCAGTTCTTC
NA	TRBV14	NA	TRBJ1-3	CASSGRKGSGGNTIYF	TGTGCCAGCAGCGGCCGCAAGGGTTCGGGTGGAAACACCATATATTTT
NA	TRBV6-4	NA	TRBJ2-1	CASRSLAGEYNEQFF	TGTGCCAGCAGATCGCTGGCTGGTGAATACAATGAGCAGTTCTTC
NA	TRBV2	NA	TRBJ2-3	CASSGTTDTQYF	TGTGCCAGCAGTGGCACCACAGATACGCAGTATTTT
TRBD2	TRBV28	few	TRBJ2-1	CASSSSSGSSYNEQFF	TGTGCCAGCAGTTCCTCAAGCGGGAGCTCCTACAATGAGCAGTTCTTC
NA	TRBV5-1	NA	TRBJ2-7	CASSSDRPTYEQYF	TGCGCCAGCAGCTCCGACAGGCCTACCTACGAGCAGTACTTC
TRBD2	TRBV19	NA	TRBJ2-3	CASSTWTGGTDTQYF	TGTGCCAGTAGTACTTGGACGGGAGGTACAGATACGCAGTATTTT
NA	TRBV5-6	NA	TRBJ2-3	CASSLTSPHDTQYF	TGTGCCAGCAGCTTGACTAGCCCCCACGATACGCAGTATTTT
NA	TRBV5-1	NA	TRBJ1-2	CASSLDGAGDYGYTF	TGCGCCAGCAGCTTGGATGGTGCAGGGGACTATGGCTACACCTTC
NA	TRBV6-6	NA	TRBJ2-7	CASSPLRLGEEQYF	TGTGCCAGCAGTCCCCTACGACTGGGAGAAGAGCAGTACTTC
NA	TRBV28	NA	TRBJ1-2	CASSSPGGIGYTF	TGTGCCAGCAGTTCCCCGGGAGGGATCGGCTACACCTTC
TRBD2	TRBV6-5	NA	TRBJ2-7	CATGRAGTYEQYF	TGTGCCACGGGGAGAGCGGGAACCTACGAGCAGTACTTC
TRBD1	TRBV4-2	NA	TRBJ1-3	CASSQASRTGDLGNTIYF	TGTGCCAGCAGCCAAGCCTCAAGGACAGGGGACCTTGGAAACACCATATATTTT
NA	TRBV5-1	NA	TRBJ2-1	CASSLEPSSYNEQFF	TGCGCCAGCAGCTTGGAGCCAAGCTCCTACAATGAGCAGTTCTTC
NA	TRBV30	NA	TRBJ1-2	CANEGVGYTF	TGTGCCAACGAAGGGGTCGGCTACACCTTC
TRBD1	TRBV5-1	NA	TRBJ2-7	CASRSGTGGTYEQYF	TGCGCCAGCAGATCCGGGACAGGGGGGACCTACGAGCAGTACTTC
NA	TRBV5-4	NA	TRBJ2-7	CASTEGGKDEQYF	TGTGCCAGCACAGAAGGGGGGAAGGACGAGCAGTACTTC
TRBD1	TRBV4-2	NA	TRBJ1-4	CASSQGTVGEKLFF	TGTGCCAGCAGCCAGGGGACAGTAGGTGAAAAACTGTTTTTT
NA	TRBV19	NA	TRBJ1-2	CASSTPGRGNYGYTF	TGTGCCAGTAGTACCCCTGGGAGGGGAAACTATGGCTACACCTTC
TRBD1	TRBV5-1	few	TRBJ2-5	CASSLGQGELETQYF	TGCGCCAGCAGCTTAGGACAGGGGGAGTTGGAGACCCAGTACTTC
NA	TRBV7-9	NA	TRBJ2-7	CASSSLSYEQYF	TGTGCCAGCAGCTCACTCTCCTACGAGCAGTACTTC
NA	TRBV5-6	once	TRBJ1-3	CASSLAGINSGNTIYF	TGTGCCAGCAGCTTGGCCGGGATCAACTCTGGAAACACCATATATTTT
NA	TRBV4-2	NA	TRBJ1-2	CASSQGFLDYGYTF	TGTGCCAGCAGCCAAGGGTTTCTGGACTATGGCTACACCTTC
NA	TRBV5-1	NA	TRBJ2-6	CASTPSGANVLTF	TGCGCCAGCACCCCATCTGGGGCCAACGTCCTGACTTTC
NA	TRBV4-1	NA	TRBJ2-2	CASSRRDGPNTGELFF	TGCGCCAGCAGCCGCCGGGACGGACCTAACACCGGGGAGCTGTTTTTT
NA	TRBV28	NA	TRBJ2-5	CASRAGRGGQETQYF	TGTGCCAGCAGGGCGGGGCGGGGTGGCCAAGAGACCCAGTACTTC
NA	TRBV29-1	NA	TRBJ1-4	CSVSSGAVANEKLFF	TGCAGCGTTTCCTCAGGGGCGGTGGCTAATGAAAAACTGTTTTTT
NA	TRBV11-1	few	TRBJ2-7	CASRSRGEQYF	TGTGCCAGCAGATCCCGGGGTGAGCAGTACTTC
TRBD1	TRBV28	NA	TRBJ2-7	CASSLRDRGVEQYF	TGTGCCAGCAGTTTGCGGGACAGGGGCGTCGAGCAGTACTTC
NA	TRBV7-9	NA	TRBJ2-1	CASSPFPYEQFF	TGTGCCAGCAGCCCTTTCCCTTATGAGCAGTTCTTC
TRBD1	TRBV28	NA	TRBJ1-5	CASSISGQSNQPQHF	TGTGCCAGCAGTATCTCGGGACAGAGCAATCAGCCCCAGCATTTT
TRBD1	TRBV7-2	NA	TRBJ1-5	CASSLDREQPQHF	TGTGCCAGCAGTTTAGACAGGGAACAGCCCCAGCATTTT
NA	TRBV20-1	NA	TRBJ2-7	CSAFDTNEQYF	TGCAGTGCCTTTGATACAAACGAGCAGTACTTC
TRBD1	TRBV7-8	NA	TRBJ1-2	CASRSGTGNYGYTF	TGTGCCAGCAGATCCGGGACAGGGAATTATGGCTACACCTTC
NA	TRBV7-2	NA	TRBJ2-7	CASSALQGIEQYF	TGTGCCAGCAGCGCCTTACAGGGTATCGAGCAGTACTTC
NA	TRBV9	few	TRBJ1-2	CASSAGEYGYTF	TGTGCCAGCAGCGCGGGGGAGTATGGCTACACCTTC
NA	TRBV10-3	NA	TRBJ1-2	CATRQNYGYTF	TGTGCCACCAGACAGAACTATGGCTACACCTTC
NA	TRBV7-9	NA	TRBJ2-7	CASSLVGFEGTYEQYF	TGTGCCAGCAGCTTAGTGGGCTTCGAGGGAACCTACGAGCAGTACTTC
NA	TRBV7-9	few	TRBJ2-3	CASTLEGLTDTQYF	TGTGCCAGCACCCTAGAAGGCCTCACAGATACGCAGTATTTT